This TCR beta chain came from a study of CD8+CD57+ T cells in acquired aplastic anemia (dated by TCRdb to 2017 to 2018). Regarding the complete study: On average, sorted CD4+ and CD8+ cells yielded approximately 3 ug of extracted DNA, with a range of 0.2 to 27.4 ug. CD8+CD57+ expansion was defined as frequency above the mean frequency observed in healthy subjects.

Profiling of TCR beta VDJ combinations and CDR3 sequences used genomic DNA as the template. An Illumina HiSeq 2000 was the platform used for TCR repertoire sequencing. The authors' analysis ran thus. Repertoire assessment relied on Simpson's diversity index, CDR3 size and DJ length profiles, and TRBV/TRBJ rearrangement plots. The most abundant DNA sequence in the deep sequencing data was defined as the immunodominant clone. CDR3 amino acid sequences were checked for sharing between subjects and were compared against published repertoires and the VDJdb database. The public reads were reanalyzed by TCRdb: fastp trimming at Q25, MiXCR alignment, in-frame beta chains only. Rows are unified per CDR3 protein, each entry keeping the most common DNA and genes. The V and J calls come from TCRdb's annotation, not from the publication. The sample records some 98,000 distinct CDR3 sequences, 65% to 70% of which are singletons. The ten top clones hold about 60% of the sample.

Broad study findings and their caveats: Roughly 29 CD8+ CDR3 sequences were found in both patients and controls but appeared to be highly expressed in patients and within the immunodominant clones of the patients. Between patients and healthy controls, no significant difference in CD8+ Simpson's diversity was found (P=0.060).

A word on this clonotype: Its binding antigen is unknown. The record has no base qualities; no much larger clone is one base away.

The CDR1 and CDR2 encoded by the germline V gene are SGHRS and YFSETQ. The CDR3 numbers 14 residues from cysteine through phenylalanine. The sequence is cut down to CDR3 DNA, 42 bases in frame from base 1. V is pared back by 4 bases and J by 1 base, with 10 bases lying between the germline termini. Expansion of CD8+CD57+ cells had been shown by flow cytometry in the patients chosen for sequencing. All patients had severe acquired aplastic anemia diagnosed by International Study of Aplastic Anemia and Agranulocytosis and Camitta criteria. Patients had received no therapy at the time of blood sampling. In the study, sorted CD4+ and CD8+ blood T cells from patients with severe aplastic anemia and from healthy subjects underwent deep sequencing of TCR repertoires. In the USA, patient enrollment took place under clinicaltrials.gov protocols 00001620, 01623167, 00001397, 00071045, 00081523 and 00961064. Ficoll-Paque density gradient centrifugation was used to isolate peripheral blood mononuclear cells. Before DNA extraction, CD4+ and CD8+ T cells were sorted by FACS or by magnetic beads.

This TCR was sampled from a human donor with aplastic anemia. This sequence uses TRBV5-1 and TRBJ2-3; the D gene cannot be named for sure. The sequenced material came from sorted CD4+, CD8+, or CD8+CD57+ T cells (not recorded which) from PBMCs. The DNA is TGCGCCAGCAGCCCATTGGTTGGCACAGATACGCAGTATTTT. Translated, it reads CASSPLVGTDTQYF.